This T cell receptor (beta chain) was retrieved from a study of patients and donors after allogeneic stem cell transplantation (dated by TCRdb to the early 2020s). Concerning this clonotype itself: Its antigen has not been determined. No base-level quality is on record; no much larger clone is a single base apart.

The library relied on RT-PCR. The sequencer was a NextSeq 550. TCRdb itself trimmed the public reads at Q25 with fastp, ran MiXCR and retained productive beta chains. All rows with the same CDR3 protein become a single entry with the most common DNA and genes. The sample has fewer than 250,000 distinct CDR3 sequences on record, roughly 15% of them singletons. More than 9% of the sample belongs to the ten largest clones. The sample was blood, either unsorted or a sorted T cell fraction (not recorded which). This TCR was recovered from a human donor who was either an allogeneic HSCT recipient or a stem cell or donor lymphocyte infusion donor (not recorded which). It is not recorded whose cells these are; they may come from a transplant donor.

The CDR3 in this case is CASSPGGPGKNIQYF. The DNA sequence is as follows: TGTGCCAGCAGCCCAGGGGGGCCGGGGAAAAACATTCAGTACTTC. The V gene is TRBV11-3 and the J gene is TRBJ2-4, with TRBD1 tentatively as D gene (7 bases match). V is shortened by 5 bases, J by 4 bases, and the region joining them spans 15 bases. Including cysteine and phenylalanine, the CDR3 has 15 amino acids. The retained sequence is limited to the CDR3, 45 bases, with the frame set at the first base. CDR1 and CDR2, per the germline V gene, are SGHNT and YENEEA.